This T cell receptor beta chain was documented in a study of T cells after yellow fever vaccination (dated by TCRdb to the late 2010s). Study-wide context: The SMART-Seq v4 Ultra Low Input RNA kit was used to prepare libraries from fractions with low cell numbers. Two healthy male donors made up the cohort, one aged 18 to 29 years and the other aged 30 to 40 years. To track T-cell clones before and after primary and booster YFV17D yellow fever vaccination, bulk TCR alpha and beta repertoires were sequenced longitudinally. Blood was collected at multiple timepoints before and after primary and secondary immunization, and bulk PBMC replicates and cell subsets were isolated. Study-wide conclusions, independent of this receptor: Compared with the primary T-cell response, the secondary T-cell response was weaker but faster, peaking on day 5 rather than day 15. Only a couple of donors were included in the study, so the extent to which the findings can be generalized is limited. A small fraction of clonotypes showed up in both the CD4 and CD8 compartments, probably as a result of convergent recombination. Because abundant contaminating clonotypes from the bulk population could be contained in FACS-sorted repertoires, computational filtering was required. After the booster, most of the clones that had expanded following primary vaccination were detected again (roughly 96% of CD4 and around 90% of CD8), which suggests that memory was broadly maintained.

For this clonotype: Which antigen it targets is not known. No qualities accompany the bases; no much larger clone lies one base away.

TCR cDNA was made using 5'RACE template switching, a step that added a universal primer site and unique molecular identifiers. Priming for cDNA synthesis came from both the TCR alpha and TCR beta constant segments. Library amplification involved two PCR steps, and the second step added sample barcodes and sequencing adapters. Sequencing of libraries was done on Illumina HiSeq 2500 (2x100 bp) or NovaSeq (2x150 bp). The study's own analysis went as follows. MIGEC was used to demultiplex reads and collapse the reads into UMI consensus sequences, and MiXCR was used for V(D)J alignment. Clonotypes responding to the vaccine were identified with edgeR on replicate PBMC samples, with the criteria of FDR below 0.01 and a log2 fold change above 5 up to day 15. Bulk clonotypes were assigned CD4 or CD8 identity according to which sequenced CD4 or CD8 repertoire held them at higher abundance. TCRdb passed the public sequencing reads through fastp at Q25 and MiXCR, retaining productive beta sequences. Rows are combined by CDR3 protein, so each entry shows the most common genes and DNA. In this record, the V and J calls reflect TCRdb's handling and not the investigators' own analysis. This sample holds around 360,000 distinct CDR3 sequences; around 10% were observed only once. Less than 20% of the sample is in the top ten clones.

Via the germline V gene, CDR1 is ENHRY and CDR2 SYGVKD. V loses 4 bases of germline sequence and J loses 9 bases, and the interval between the two ends is 14 bases. The CDR3 goes from the cysteine to the phenylalanine over 13 residues. Of the read, only the CDR3 DNA is kept; its 39 bases are in frame from base 1. The treatment or condition label for this specimen denotes: live attenuated yellow fever vaccine strain. Two biological replicates of bulk PBMCs were collected at each blood-draw timepoint. PBMCs were isolated from peripheral blood using a standard Ficoll-Paque protocol. TriZol was used to extract RNA from bulk PBMCs, from CD4 and CD8 fractions, and from dextramer-positive and dextramer-negative fractions.

Sequences were derived from PBMCs, sampled on the day of the first yellow fever vaccination. This TCR came from a man in his late teens or twenties who received the YFV17D yellow fever vaccine. This sequence uses TRBV10-3 and TRBJ2-3; a confident D gene designation cannot be given. The CDR3 protein is CAISGIDKHTQYF. The DNA sequence is given as TGTGCCATCAGTGGCATCGACAAGCACACGCAGTATTTT.